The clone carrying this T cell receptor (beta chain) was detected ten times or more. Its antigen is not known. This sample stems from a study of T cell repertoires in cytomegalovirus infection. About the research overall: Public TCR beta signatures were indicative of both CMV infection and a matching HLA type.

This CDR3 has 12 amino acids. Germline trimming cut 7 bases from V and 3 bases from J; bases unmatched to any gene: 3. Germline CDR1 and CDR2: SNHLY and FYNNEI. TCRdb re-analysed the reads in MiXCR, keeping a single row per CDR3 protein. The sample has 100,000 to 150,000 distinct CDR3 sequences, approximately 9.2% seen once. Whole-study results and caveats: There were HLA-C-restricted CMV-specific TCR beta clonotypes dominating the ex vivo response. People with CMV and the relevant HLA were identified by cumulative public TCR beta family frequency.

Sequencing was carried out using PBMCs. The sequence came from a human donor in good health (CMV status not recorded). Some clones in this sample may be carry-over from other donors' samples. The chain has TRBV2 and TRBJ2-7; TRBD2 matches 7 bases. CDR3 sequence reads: CASTGGLYEQYF. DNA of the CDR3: TGTGCCAGCACGGGGGGACTCTACGAGCAGTACTTC. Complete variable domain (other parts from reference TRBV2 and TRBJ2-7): EPEVTQTPSHQVTQMGQEVILRCVPISNHLYFYWYRQILGQKVEFLVSFYNNEISEKSEIFDDQFSVERPDGSNFTLKIRSTKLEDSAMYFCASTGGLYEQYFGPGTRLTVT.